Presented here are 13 T cell receptor beta chains from one specimen sequenced in a study of blood T cell repertoires in COVID-19. Assay used: immunoSEQ multiplex PCR; TCRdb lists only in-frame clones, some missing. The sample has some 94,000 clones; more than 75% are singletons. The sequencing sample was made of peripheral blood. These receptors originate from a human donor in a cohort sampled during active COVID-19.

This clone was recorded a few times. The V and J genes are TRBV7-4 and TRBJ1-6, with 8 bases identical to TRBD1. Trimming removed 2 bases from V and 6 bases from J; junction bases left unmatched: 6. The CDR3 spans 16 residues. CDR1 and CDR2 from the germline V gene are SGHVT and SQSDAQ. Written as DNA, the CDR3 is TGTGCCAGCAGCTTATGGACAGGGAGGAGTAATTCACCCCTCCACTTT. Translation: CASSLWTGRSNSPLHF.

V usage is TRBV7-2 and J usage is TRBJ2-3; perhaps TRBD2 as D (6 bases). The CDR3 covers 15 residues. CDR1 is SGHTA, CDR2 FQGNSA, per germline. The ends were cut back, 4 bases at V and 7 bases at J, with 18 bases in the middle. The CDR3 spells CASSSYGAGSNTQYF. The CDR3 DNA sequence: TGTGCCAGCAGCTCTTACGGAGCGGGCTCAAATACGCAGTATTTT.

The CDR3 here is CASSPQPGNEQFF. In nucleotides, the CDR3 is TGTGCCAGCAGCCCGCAACCGGGAAATGAGCAGTTCTTC. The V call is TRBV7-3, the J call TRBJ2-1; the D gene is possibly TRBD2 (5 bases). The V end lost 5 bases, the J end lost 7 bases, and 12 bases lay between the germline ends. Germline CDR1 and CDR2: SGHTA and FQGTGA. The CDR3 covers 13 residues.

The rearrangement uses TRBV28 and TRBJ1-2, with D possibly being TRBD1 (6 bases). Germline V gene sequence: CDR1 MDHEN, CDR2 SYDVKM. Trimming stripped 8 bases from V and 7 bases from J, with 11 bases between. The CDR3 is 11 residues long. DNA of the CDR3: TGTGCCAGCGGGGGGGCGCTTGGCTACACCTTC. It codes for CASGGALGYTF.

This chain joins TRBV14 and TRBJ2-3, with 10 bases fitting TRBD1. J gave up 4 bases and V 1 base, and 2 bases lay outside the gene matches. CDR3 length equals 15 residues. The germline V gene has CDR1 SGHDN and CDR2 FVKESK. The CDR3 region has the DNA TGTGCCAGCAGCCAAGTCGGACAGGGGGCAGATACGCAGTATTTT. It is translated as CASSQVGQGADTQYF.

The chain combines TRBV15 with TRBJ2-1; TRBD2 aligns across 10 bases. CDR3 length: 16 amino acids. V lost 0 bases, J lost 7 bases, and 6 bases stayed unmatched. Germline V gene data show CDR1 as LNHNV and CDR2 as YYDKDF (reference sequence). The DNA of the CDR3 is TGTGCCACCAGCAGAGATTGGAGCGGGAGGGGGAATGAGCAGTTCTTC. Translated, it gives CATSRDWSGRGNEQFF.

The chain joins TRBV27 to TRBJ2-1; D call uncertain. The V end was cut by 3 bases, the J end by 10 bases, with 16 bases between. CDR1 is MNHEY and CDR2 is SMNVEV in the germline V gene (reference sequence). The CDR3 spans 14 residues. CDR3 sequence (DNA): TGTGCCAGCAGTTTGAGCCGGGTTCCTGGCGAGCAGTTCTTC. Translating gives CASSLSRVPGEQFF.

The chain uses TRBV18 and TRBJ1-5, with 7 positions matching TRBD1. Germline V CDR1 and CDR2: KGHSH, LQKENI. J was trimmed by 10 bases and V by 3 bases; bases with no gene match: 3. The CDR3 length is 12 residues. For the CDR3, the DNA is TGTGCCAGCTCACCCTCAGGGGGACCCCAGCATTTT. Its protein product is CASSPSGGPQHF.

The chain uses TRBV28 and TRBJ1-1; D is unclear. There are 13 residues in the CDR3. Germline V CDR1 and CDR2: MDHEN, SYDVKM. The germline V and J ends were trimmed by 3 bases and 3 bases, with 8 bases remaining between them. CDR3 in DNA: TGTGCCAGCAGTTTCTCGGTGGACACTGAAGCTTTCTTT. This translates into CASSFSVDTEAFF.

V and J are TRBV11-2 and TRBJ2-7, with D possibly matching TRBD2 (6 bases). Germline lookup yields CDR1 SGHAT and CDR2 FQNNGV. V lost 7 bases and J lost 1, with 14 bases in between. The CDR3 covers 14 residues. The CDR3 loop reads CASTRDRGSYEQYF. For the CDR3, the DNA is TGTGCCAGCACCCGGGACCGGGGGTCCTACGAGCAGTACTTC.

The chain recombines TRBV4-2 with TRBJ1-1; 9 nucleotides line up with TRBD1. V shed 6 bases, J shed 2 bases, and the junction held 7 bases outside the gene matches. The CDR3 is made up of 15 amino acids. Looked up from germline, CDR1 is LGHNA and CDR2 is YNFKEQ. CDR3 coding DNA: TGTGCCAGCAGACAGGGACAGGGAGGTAACACTGAAGCTTTCTTT. It specifies CASRQGQGGNTEAFF.

The chain has TRBV5-1 and TRBJ1-5, with 9 positions matching TRBD1. V shed 0 bases and J 2 bases; nucleotides not matched to a gene: 3. The CDR3 loop spans 16 amino acids. Germline CDR1 is SGHRS and CDR2 is YFSETQ. CDR3 DNA sequence: TGCGCCAGCAGCTTGGGGACAGGGGTGGGCAATCAGCCCCAGCATTTT. Its protein product is CASSLGTGVGNQPQHF.

The V and J genes are TRBV18 and TRBJ2-7, with 8 nucleotides matching TRBD1. CDR1 is KGHSH and CDR2 is LQKENI in the germline V gene. This CDR3 has 14 amino acids. After removal of 4 bases from V and 7 bases from J, the junction contained 9 bases not matched to a gene. This CDR3 is CASSLGQVPWEQYF. The CDR3 nucleotides read TGTGCCAGCTCACTGGGACAGGTTCCCTGGGAGCAGTACTTC.